These T cell receptor beta chains were read from a single sample in a study of T cell responses to AZD1222 COVID-19 vaccine. TCRdb's table, derived via immunoSEQ multiplex PCR, lists solely in-frame clones and lacks some. The sample lists 120,000 or so clones, about 86% seen once, with under 20% in the top ten. This specimen consisted of peripheral blood, obtained 28 days after the second AZD1222 dose. These receptors were obtained from an adult who received the AZD1222 COVID-19 vaccine. Each CDR3 is given with its conserved first and last residue. D genes are given only for firm matches. A row's size may be missing; if present it is once, few, many or a size class.

>TRBD1|.|TRBV6-5|TRBJ1-1
TGTGCCAGCAGGGGACAGGGGGGAGCTGAAGCTTTCTTT
CASRGQGGAEAFF
>.|once|TRBV2|TRBJ1-2
TGTGCCAGCAGTGAGGGAACAGGGTGGCGCTATGGCTACACCTTC
CASSEGTGWRYGYTF
>.|once|TRBV3-1/TRBV3-2|TRBJ2-7
TGTGCCAGCAGCCAAGGGATCTACGAGCAGTACTTC
CASSQGIYEQYF
>TRBD2|.|TRBV14|TRBJ2-1
TGTGCCAGCAGCCCCCCCCTAGCGGGGGCCACCGGGAATGAGCAGTTCTTC
CASSPPLAGATGNEQFF
>.|.|TRBV11-2|TRBJ2-3
TGTGCCAGCAGCCTTGGGATCAAGACAGATACGCAGTATTTT
CASSLGIKTDTQYF
>TRBD1|.|TRBV29-1|TRBJ1-2
TGCAGCGTTCTAGATTTCGGACAGGGGGTCTATGGCTACACCTTC
CSVLDFGQGVYGYTF
>.|.|TRBV11-1|TRBJ2-5
TGTGCCAGCAGCTTAGAAGGGGCGGAAGAGACCCAGTACTTC
CASSLEGAEETQYF
>.|few|TRBV5-1|TRBJ2-5
TGCGCCAGCAGCTTGGAGTTGCAGGGCCCCCAGTACTTC
CASSLELQGPQYF
>TRBD2|.|TRBV10-2|TRBJ2-7
TGCGCCAGCAGTGCCTTACTAGCGGGAGGGCCCTCAGAGCAGTACTTC
CASSALLAGGPSEQYF
>TRBD1|.|TRBV5-4|TRBJ1-4
TGTGCCAGCAGCTCACAAGGACAGGGCGGACGGGAAAAACTGTTTTTT
CASSSQGQGGREKLFF
>.|.|TRBV29-1|TRBJ2-7
TGCAGCGTTGTTAGGAGCAGTTCCTACGAGCAGTACTTC
CSVVRSSSYEQYF
>.|.|TRBV7-9|TRBJ1-5
TGTGCCAGCAGCTTACTAGGTCAGCCCCAGCATTTT
CASSLLGQPQHF
>.|.|TRBV6-2/TRBV6-3|TRBJ1-6
TGTGCCAGCAGTTCGGACAGTTACTCCTATAATTCACCCCTCCACTTT
CASSSDSYSYNSPLHF
>TRBD1|.|TRBV7-3|TRBJ2-3
TGTGCCAGCAGCCCACAGGGGCCGTATACGCAGTATTTT
CASSPQGPYTQYF
>.|.|TRBV15|TRBJ2-7
TGTGCCACCAGCAGAGACGGGATTACGGAGCAGTACTTC
CATSRDGITEQYF
>TRBD2|.|TRBV2|TRBJ2-1
TGTGCCAGCAGTGATCTCGCGGGAGGGTATTGGGGGCAGTTCTTC
CASSDLAGGYWGQFF
>TRBD1|.|TRBV7-3|TRBJ2-1
TGTGCCAGCAGCTTATCAGGGGGTCGGTACAATGAGCAGTTCTTC
CASSLSGGRYNEQFF
>.|.|TRBV4-2|TRBJ1-5
TGTGCCAGCAGCGCTTACAGAGATCAGCCCCAGCATTTT
CASSAYRDQPQHF
>.|.|TRBV1|TRBJ2-1
TGCACCAGCAGCCAAGCTGGCGCGGAGAACTCCTACAATGAGCAGTTCTTC
CTSSQAGAENSYNEQFF
>.|.|TRBV11-1|TRBJ2-1
TGTGCCAGCAGCCCCCGCCAGGTGAGCTCCTACAATGAGCAGTTCTTC
CASSPRQVSSYNEQFF
>.|once|TRBV5-1|TRBJ2-1
TGCGCCAGCAGCTTGGATTTTAACAATGAGCAGTTCTTC
CASSLDFNNEQFF
>.|.|TRBV9|TRBJ1-2
TGTGCCAGCAGCTTAAACGGGGTAAAAGCCTTC
CASSLNGVKAF
>.|.|TRBV6-5|TRBJ1-2
TGTGCCAGCACCGACTTTCAACTTTCTGGCTACACCTTC
CASTDFQLSGYTF
>.|.|TRBV7-8|TRBJ2-6
TGTGCCAGCAGCTTAGGTGGGGCCAACGTCCTGACTTTC
CASSLGGANVLTF
>.|.|TRBV4-3|TRBJ1-4
TGCGCCAGCAGCCAAGATAACGGGGGAACTAATGAAAAACTGTTTTTT
CASSQDNGGTNEKLFF
>TRBD2|.|TRBV7-9|TRBJ2-1
TGTGCCAGCAGCTTAACTAGCGGGGATGAGCAGTTCTTC
CASSLTSGDEQFF
>.|.|TRBV5-5|TRBJ1-3
TGTGCCAGCAGCTTGCGGTCAGACAACTCTGGAAACACCATATATTTT
CASSLRSDNSGNTIYF
>.|few|TRBV5-1|TRBJ2-7
TGCGCCAGCAGCTTGGAAGGGTCCACAGAGCAGTACTTC
CASSLEGSTEQYF
>TRBD1|.|TRBV19|TRBJ1-2
TGTGCCAGTAGTATACGGACAGGCGATGGCTACACCTTC
CASSIRTGDGYTF